This paragraph covers one T cell receptor beta chain sequence. This sample was taken from a study of blood T cell repertoires in COVID-19. Study as a whole: Donors in Cohort 3 counted as recovered after two negative PCRs, clearance, or symptom resolution.

The assay was immunoSEQ multiplex PCR, and TCRdb's table has in-frame clones only and misses some. The sample records approximately 360,000 clones, 80% to 90% being singletons. With V trimmed by 8 bases and J by 2 bases, 7 bases remained unmatched. CDR3 length: 14 amino acids. Germline CDR1 and CDR2: MDHEN and SYDVKM. The chain is built from TRBV28 and TRBJ1-2; 8 bases are a match to TRBD1. The specimen was PBMCs or T cells enriched from blood (not recorded which). The clonotype comes from a man between 35 and 55 years old in a cohort exposed to, infected with or recovered from COVID-19 (not recorded which). This CDR3 reads CASSQGAGNYGYTF. The CDR3 coding sequence is TGTGCCAGCTCTCAGGGGGCGGGAAACTATGGCTACACCTTC.